This T cell receptor (beta chain) was documented in a study of blood T cell repertoires in COVID-19. Across the whole study: T cells, B-cell-depleted T cells, or PBMCs provided the cDNA or gDNA that served as material.

Here immunoSEQ multiplex PCR was the method, and the copy in TCRdb shows in-frame clones only, minus some. The sample yields some 96,000 clones, about nine tenths seen once. Germline V CDR1 and CDR2: KGHSH, LQKENI. The CDR3 extends over 14 amino acids. The ends were cut back, 2 bases at V and 2 bases at J, with 7 bases in the middle. The chain employs TRBV18 and TRBJ1-5; D is unresolved. The source is a man aged 55 to 69 with acute or convalescent COVID-19. The sample was peripheral blood. CDR3 sequence reads: CASSPNEGNQPQHF. CDR3 in DNA: TGTGCCAGCTCACCAAACGAGGGCAATCAGCCCCAGCATTTT.